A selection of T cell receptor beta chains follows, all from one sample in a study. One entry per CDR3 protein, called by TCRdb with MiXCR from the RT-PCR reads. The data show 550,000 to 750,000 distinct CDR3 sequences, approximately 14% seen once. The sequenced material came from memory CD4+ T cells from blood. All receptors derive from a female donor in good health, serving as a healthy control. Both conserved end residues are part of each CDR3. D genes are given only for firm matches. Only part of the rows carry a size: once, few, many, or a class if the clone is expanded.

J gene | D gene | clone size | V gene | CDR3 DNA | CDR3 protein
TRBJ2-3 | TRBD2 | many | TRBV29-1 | TGCAGCGTTGTAGGCGGGAGGGCGGGCACAGATACGCAGTATTTT | CSVVGGRAGTDTQYF
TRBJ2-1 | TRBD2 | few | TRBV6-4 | TGTGCCAGCAGTGCGGCCTTTAGCGGGAGACTCAATGAGCAGTTCTTC | CASSAAFSGRLNEQFF
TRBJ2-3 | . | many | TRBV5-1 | TGCGCCAGCAGCCTTCGGACTAGGGGGACAGATACGCAGTATTTT | CASSLRTRGTDTQYF
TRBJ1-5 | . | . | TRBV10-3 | TGTGCCATCAGTGGGAGTCGGAGCAATCAGCCCCAGCATTTT | CAISGSRSNQPQHF
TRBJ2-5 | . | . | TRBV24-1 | TGTGCCACCAGTGATCGACGACTGGGGGAGACCCAGTACTTC | CATSDRRLGETQYF
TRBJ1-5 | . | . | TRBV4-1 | TGCGCCAGCAGCCAAGATGGGTGGGGAGGGGGGAGTCGTGTTCAGCCCCAGCATTTT | CASSQDGWGGGSRVQPQHF
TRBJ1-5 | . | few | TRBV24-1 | TGTGCCACCAGTGAAGGACATCAGCCCCAGCATTTT | CATSEGHQPQHF
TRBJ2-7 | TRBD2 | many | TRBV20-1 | TGCAGTGCTAGTCCGGCTAGCGGTACGCTGATGAACTACGAGCAGTACTTC | CSASPASGTLMNYEQYF
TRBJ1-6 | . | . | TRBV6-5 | TGTGCCAGCAGCGACATAAATTCACCCCTCCACTTT | CASSDINSPLHF
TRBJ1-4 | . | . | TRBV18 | TGTGCCAGCTCCTTACTGGGACCCCGGGAGGATGGAAAACTGTTTTTT | CASSLLGPREDGKLFF
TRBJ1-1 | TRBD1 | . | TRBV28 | TGTGCCAGCAGTTTAGACAGGGGGAAGACTGAAGCTTTCTTT | CASSLDRGKTEAFF
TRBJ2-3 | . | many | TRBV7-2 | TGTGCCAGCAGCTTAATGCAGGGTGGAGATACGCAGTATTTT | CASSLMQGGDTQYF
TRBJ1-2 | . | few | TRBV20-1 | TGCAGTGCTCCCGCGGGGGGGAGGGACTATGGCTACACCTTC | CSAPAGGRDYGYTF
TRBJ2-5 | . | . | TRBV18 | TGTGCCAGCTCACCACGGCAAGGCGTGGAAGAGAACCAGTACTTC | CASSPRQGVEENQYF
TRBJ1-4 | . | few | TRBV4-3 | TGCGCCAGCAGCCAAGGCCAGGGTGGGGGAGAAAAACTGTTTTTT | CASSQGQGGGEKLFF
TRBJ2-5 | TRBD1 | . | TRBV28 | TGTGCCAGCAGCCCACCAGGGGGCCGGAGGCAAGAGACCCAGTACTTC | CASSPPGGRRQETQYF
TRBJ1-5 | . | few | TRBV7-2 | TGTGCCAGCAGGGGGGGTATCAATCAGCCCCAGCATTTT | CASRGGINQPQHF
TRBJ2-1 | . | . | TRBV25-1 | TGTGCCAGCAGTGAACCGGTTCGGCCAGACAATCCTTACACTGAGCAGTTCTTC | CASSEPVRPDNPYTEQFF
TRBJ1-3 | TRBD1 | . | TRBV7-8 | TGTGCCAGCAGCCGTTCAGGGGGTTCTGGAAACACCATATATTTT | CASSRSGGSGNTIYF
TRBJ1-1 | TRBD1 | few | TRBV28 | TGTGCCAGCAGTTCTGGACAGGGGTTTGTCACTGAAGCTTTCTTT | CASSSGQGFVTEAFF
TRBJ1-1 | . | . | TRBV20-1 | TGCAGTGCCCCGCGGGAGACTGAAGCTTTCTTT | CSAPRETEAFF
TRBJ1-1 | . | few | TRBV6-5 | TGTGCCAGCAGTTACTCGTCCGGGGGCATAACTGAAGCTTTCTTT | CASSYSSGGITEAFF
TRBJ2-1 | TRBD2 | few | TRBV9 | TGTGCCAGCAGCTACCGACTGGCGGGAGGGGCTAACAATGAGCAGTTCTTC | CASSYRLAGGANNEQFF
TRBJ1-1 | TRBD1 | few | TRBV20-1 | TGCAGTGCTAGAAGAGTGACAGGGGGCATACACACTGAAGCTTTCTTT | CSARRVTGGIHTEAFF
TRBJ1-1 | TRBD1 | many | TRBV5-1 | TGCGCCAGCAGCTTGGCGACAGGGAGCACTGAAGCTTTCTTT | CASSLATGSTEAFF
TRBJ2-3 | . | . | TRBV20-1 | TGCAGTCCCCGGGCAGATACGCAGTATTTT | CSPRADTQYF
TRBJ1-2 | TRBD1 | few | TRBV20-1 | TGCAGTGCTCCGCGGACAGGGGGAAGCTATGGCTACACCTTC | CSAPRTGGSYGYTF
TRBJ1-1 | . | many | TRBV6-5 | TGTGCCAGCAGGCCCGGGACACGAAACACTGAAGCTTTCTTT | CASRPGTRNTEAFF
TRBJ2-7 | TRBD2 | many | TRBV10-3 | TGTGCCATCAGTGCTGGACTAGCGGACCTCTCCTACGAGCAGTACTTC | CAISAGLADLSYEQYF
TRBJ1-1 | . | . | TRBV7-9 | TGTGCCAGCAGCAAACAGGGCGGTCACACTGAAGCTTTCTTT | CASSKQGGHTEAFF
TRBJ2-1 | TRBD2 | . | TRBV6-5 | TGTGCCAGCAGTTACCTGGGACTAGCGGGAGTTACCCTCTACAATGAGCAGTTCTTC | CASSYLGLAGVTLYNEQFF
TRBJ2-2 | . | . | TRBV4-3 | TGCGCCAGCAGCCATCCTAGTAGCACCGGGGAGCTGTTTTTT | CASSHPSSTGELFF
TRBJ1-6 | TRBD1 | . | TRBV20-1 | TGCAGTGCTTTGAGCGGGGGACAGGGAAGGAACTCACCCCTCCACTTT | CSALSGGQGRNSPLHF
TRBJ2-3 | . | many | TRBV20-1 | TGCAGTGCTCAAATGGCAGATACGCAGTATTTT | CSAQMADTQYF
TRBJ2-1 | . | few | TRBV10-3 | TGTGCCATCAGCATACAGGGGGGGGACAATGAGCAGTTCTTC | CAISIQGGDNEQFF